This record covers a single T cell receptor (beta chain). The data stem from a study of T-cell memory formation after mild COVID-19. TCRdb passed the 5' RACE reads through MiXCR, listing each CDR3 protein once. The sample has a few hundred thousand distinct CDR3 sequences; 20% to 25% are singletons. V lost 3 bases and J 7 bases, leaving 16 bases between the germline ends. This CDR3 region has 15 residues. Per germline, CDR1 SGHKS and CDR2 YYEKEE (reference sequence). The chain links TRBV5-5 to TRBJ1-4; D not certain. Sequencing was carried out using PBMCs or a T cell subset sorted from them (not recorded which). This TCR was sampled from a man aged 18 to 30 who had mild COVID-19 (a few samples of this study predate the infection). Cell type and time point are not known. Here the CDR3 DNA reads TGTGCCAGCAGCTATTGGGCGCTCGGGAGTGAAAAACTGTTTTTT. It specifies CASSYWALGSEKLFF.